The T cell receptor beta chain under discussion was sequenced for a study of T cell repertoires in cytomegalovirus infection. Study details: CMV epitopes, recently identified HLA-C-restricted and well-studied HLA-B-restricted, were used. TCR beta signatures that were public indicated CMV infection and matching HLA type.

Broader study findings: Within the response measured ex vivo, HLA-C-restricted CMV-specific TCR beta clonotypes were dominant. People with CMV and the relevant HLA were identified by cumulative public TCR beta family frequency.

The germline gives CDR1 SGHTA, CDR2 FQGNSA. This CDR3 has 14 residues. Trimming removed 2 bases from V and 0 bases from J, with 7 bases in between. Each CDR3 protein is one row after TCRdb ran MiXCR on the reads. The sample shows about 700,000 distinct CDR3 sequences, 33% of them seen only once. This clonotype has ten or more counts. Its antigen is unidentified. This TCR was recovered from a human donor in good health (CMV status not recorded). Some clones in this sample may be carry-over from other donors' samples. The chain couples TRBV7-2 to TRBJ1-1; D unclear. The starting material was cultured PBMCs, obtained from culture after CMV antigen stimulation. CDR3 sequence: CASSLPELNTEAFF. In nucleotides, the CDR3 is TGTGCCAGCAGCTTACCAGAGCTGAACACTGAAGCTTTCTTT.